Presented here are 10 T cell receptor beta chains from one specimen sequenced in a study of PD-L1 blockade in urothelial cancer. The method was immunoSEQ multiplex PCR; TCRdb's version includes in-frame clones alone and lacks a portion of them. The sample lists approximately 47,000 clones, 75% to 90% seen once, with around 1.5% in the top ten. The time point here: pretreatment peripheral blood. The source was PBMCs, collected around atezolizumab (anti-PD-L1) treatment. The receptor source for this set is a man aged 50-59 years with urothelial cancer.

A remark on this clone: In the same sample, other DNA sequences code for this CDR3. The V call is TRBV5-1, the J call TRBJ2-3; no definite D call. This CDR3 is built from 15 residues. Germline lookup yields CDR1 SGHRS and CDR2 YFSETQ. V shed 0 bases and J shed 0 bases, with 8 bases lying between them. The CDR3 DNA reads as TGCGCCAGCAGCTTGGGTGGCAGAAGCACAGATACGCAGTATTTT. It is translated as CASSLGGRSTDTQYF.

This chain connects TRBV5-1 to TRBJ2-7; TRBD1 matches 10 bases. Germline assignment: CDR1 SGHRS and CDR2 YFSETQ. There are 16 residues in the CDR3. Trimming at V came to 4 bases and at J to 5 bases, leaving 12 bases not matched to a gene. The CDR3 nucleotides are TGCGCCAGCAGCCTCCCCCTGGGACAGGGGCCCGACGAGCAGTACTTC. Its translation is CASSLPLGQGPDEQYF.

This rearrangement joins TRBV5-1 to TRBJ2-1, with 7 bases aligning to TRBD2. The CDR3 sequence is 18 residues long. Germline loops: CDR1 SGHRS, CDR2 YFSETQ. V trimming: 0 bases; J trimming: 0 bases; junction bases outside the gene matches: 9. CDR3 sequence reads: CASSLVRRERASYNEQFF. The CDR3 bases are TGCGCCAGCAGCTTGGTACGGCGGGAGAGGGCCTCCTACAATGAGCAGTTCTTC.

The J gene is TRBJ2-1, the V gene TRBV6-5; 7 nucleotides line up with TRBD1. The V and J ends lost 6 bases and 8 bases, in that order; junction bases with no gene match: 13. There are 15 residues in the CDR3. Germline lookup yields CDR1 MNHEY and CDR2 SVGAGI. The DNA for the CDR3 is TGTGCCAGCAGCGACGGACAGGTCCGGAGCGATGAGCAGTTCTTC. Its protein is CASSDGQVRSDEQFF.

This chain connects TRBV12-1 to TRBJ2-1; the table gives TRBD2 as D, unverified against the DNA. TRBV12-1 is a listed pseudogene. This CDR3 has 16 residues. The DNA of the CDR3 is TGTGCCAGCAGCTCTACTAGTTCCCCGGATTACAATGAGCAGTTCTTC. Protein product: CASSSTSSPDYNEQFF.

V and J are TRBV6-1 and TRBJ2-1; 10 nucleotides agree with TRBD1. The V gene end was trimmed by 6 bases and the J gene end by 6 bases; junction bases not matched to a gene: 8. CDR1 is MNHNS, CDR2 SASEGT, per germline. This CDR3 spans 15 amino acids. Here the CDR3 reads CASRLGTGDFNEQFF. DNA of the CDR3: TGTGCCAGCAGGTTAGGGACAGGGGACTTCAATGAGCAGTTCTTC.

This chain links TRBV4-1 with TRBJ1-2, with TRBD1 matching 8 bases. The V and J ends lost 0 bases and 1 base, in that order; junction bases with no gene match: 10. The CDR3 is made up of 18 amino acids. CDR1 and CDR2 from the germline V gene are MGHRA and YSYEKL. As DNA, the CDR3 is TGCGCCAGCAGCCAAGAACAATTTTGGACAGGGAATAACTATGGCTACACCTTC. Translating gives CASSQEQFWTGNNYGYTF.

J is TRBJ2-1 and V is TRBV5-6; TRBD2 agrees at 8 bases. The CDR3 runs 15 residues. With V trimmed by 0 bases and J by 8 bases, 7 bases remained unmatched. CDR1 SGHDT and CDR2 YYEEEE come from the germline V gene. This CDR3 is CASSLAGRAWDEQFF. Here the CDR3 DNA reads TGTGCCAGCAGCTTGGCCGGGAGGGCCTGGGATGAGCAGTTCTTC.

The V gene is TRBV9, the J gene TRBJ1-3, with 8 bases fitting TRBD1. The germline CDR1 and CDR2 sequences are SGDLS and YYNGEE. V lost 2 bases and J lost 0; bases outside the gene matches: 7. This CDR3 is 17 amino acids long. The DNA for the CDR3 is TGTGCCAGCAGCGTGAGCCGGGGGACAGGCTCTGGAAACACCATATATTTT. Translating it yields CASSVSRGTGSGNTIYF.

V and J are TRBV6-5 and TRBJ1-3; no clear D. Trimming removed 6 bases from V and 0 bases from J, with 12 bases in between. The CDR3 runs to 15 residues. The germline CDR1 and CDR2 sequences are MNHEY and SVGAGI. The CDR3 bases are TGTGCCAGCAGACGGTCCCTCTTCTCTGGAAACACCATATATTTT. Translated: CASRRSLFSGNTIYF.